Presented here are 10 T cell receptor beta chains from one specimen sequenced in a study of T cell changes during pregnancy in multiple sclerosis. Assay used: immunoSEQ multiplex PCR; TCRdb lists only in-frame clones, some missing. The sample includes roughly 73,000 clones, more than 80% of them seen just once. Sequenced material: peripheral blood, taken in the second trimester of pregnancy. Receptors originate from a female donor in good health, enrolled as a control in a pregnancy study.

This sequence joins TRBV7-6 and TRBJ2-1; TRBD2 matches at 15 bases. There are 16 residues in the CDR3. The germline gives CDR1 SGHVS, CDR2 FNYEAQ. Trimming removed 5 bases from V and 7 bases from J; junction bases left unmatched: 6. The CDR3 region has the DNA TGTGCCAGCAGCCTGAGCGGGACTAGCGGGGGGAATGAGCAGTTCTTC. Its translation is CASSLSGTSGGNEQFF.

The chain carries TRBV7-6 and TRBJ1-2; weak D call: TRBD1 (6 bases). Trimming removed 1 base from V and 0 bases from J, with 9 bases in between. The CDR3 runs 15 residues. Germline V lookup: CDR1 SGHVS, CDR2 FNYEAQ. The CDR3 nucleotides are TGTGCCAGCAGCTTAGAACCAGGGGCTAACTATGGCTACACCTTC. Translated: CASSLEPGANYGYTF.

V and J are TRBV6-6 and TRBJ2-7; D gene uncertain. Looked up from germline, CDR1 is MNHNY and CDR2 is SVGAGI (reference sequence). V was pared by 7 bases and J by 3 bases, with 7 bases between. CDR3 length equals 11 residues. The CDR3 sequence: CASTLGYEQYF. The DNA of the CDR3 is TGTGCCAGCACCCTCGGCTACGAGCAGTACTTC.

V usage is TRBV9 and J usage is TRBJ2-1; TRBD1 matches at 8 bases. The CDR3 has 15 amino acids. Germline CDR1 SGDLS, CDR2 YYNGEE. Germline trimming cut 0 bases from V and 6 bases from J; bases unmatched to any gene: 5. The DNA of the CDR3 is TGTGCCAGCAGCGTAGGTCAGGGGGCTGGCAATGAGCAGTTCTTC. Its translation: CASSVGQGAGNEQFF.

The chain is built from TRBV4-3 and TRBJ1-2; no definite D call. The CDR3 consists of 13 residues. CDR1 and CDR2 (germline): LGHNA, YSLEER. Trimming left V 0 bases short and J 8 bases short, with 10 bases between. This CDR3 is CASSQETTRGYTF. The CDR3 bases are TGCGCCAGCAGCCAAGAAACCACCCGGGGCTACACCTTC.

The genes are TRBV4-1 and TRBJ1-6; 9 bases match TRBD1. CDR1 is MGHRA, CDR2 YSYEKL, per germline. The V and J ends lost 0 bases and 10 bases, in that order; junction bases with no gene match: 13. CDR3 length: 18 amino acids. As DNA, the CDR3 is TGCGCCAGCAGCCAAGAGGAATTAAGTGGACAGGGGAAATCACCCCTCCACTTT. It specifies CASSQEELSGQGKSPLHF.

The rearrangement links TRBV7-2 to TRBJ2-7; 8 bases are a match to TRBD2. Germline V lookup: CDR1 SGHTA, CDR2 FQGNSA. Unmatched junction bases numbered 6, after V lost 1 base and J lost 4 bases. The CDR3 loop spans 15 amino acids. This chain's CDR3 is CASSLGRGGIYEQYF. The CDR3 DNA is TGTGCCAGCAGCTTAGGCCGGGGGGGTATTTACGAGCAGTACTTC.

The chain links TRBV6-5 to TRBJ1-1; 8 nucleotides align to TRBD1. The germline CDR1 and CDR2 sequences are MNHEY and SVGAGI. Trimming at V came to 7 bases and at J to 7 bases, leaving 5 bases not matched to a gene. The CDR3 runs to 12 residues. The DNA of the CDR3 is TGTGCCAGCACCACAGGGGGGGTTGAAGCTTTCTTT. Protein: CASTTGGVEAFF.

The chain employs TRBV30 and TRBJ1-4; 7 bases fit TRBD1. The CDR3 has 13 amino acids. V lost 2 bases, J lost 13 bases, and 10 bases stayed unmatched. CDR1 GTSNPN and CDR2 SVGIG come from the germline V gene (reference sequence). The CDR3 DNA follows: TGTGCCTGGAGTTCCCGACAGGGTTTCAGACTGTTTTTT. This gives the protein CAWSSRQGFRLFF.

In regard to this clone: Other DNA sequences in this sample translate to the same CDR3. V is TRBV7-9 and J is TRBJ2-2, with D unresolved. Trimming pared 6 bases from V and 1 base from J, leaving 9 bases between. Per the germline V gene, CDR1 is SEHNR and CDR2 is FQNEAQ (reference sequence). The CDR3 loop spans 14 amino acids. Written as DNA, the CDR3 is TGTGCCAGCAGTCCGGGTCTGAACACCGGGGAGCTGTTTTTT. It specifies CASSPGLNTGELFF.